The next 24 T cell receptor beta chains were all read from a single sample in a study of human T cells and chemical hapten exposure. Indicated time point: pre-sensitization, week 0. The treatment is: therapeutic diphenylcyclopropenone sensitization with weekly scalp DPC. One entry per CDR3 protein, called by TCRdb with MiXCR from the RACE reads. The sample contains some 400,000 distinct CDR3 sequences, 5.1% of which appear only once. The source material was whole blood, sampled in connection with sensitization to the hapten diphenylcyclopropenone (DPC). All receptors derive from a woman between 45 and 60 years old with alopecia areata. Some clones in this sample may be carry-over from other donors' samples.

In its sample, this clonotype was seen many times. The chain links TRBV20-1 to TRBJ2-7, with D hard to call. The V gene's germline CDR1 is DFQATT and CDR2 SNEGSKA (reference sequence). The V and J ends lost 0 bases and 6 bases respectively, with 6 bases between them. This CDR3 is 11 amino acids long. This CDR3 reads CSARDSSEQYF. In DNA, the CDR3 is TGCAGTGCTAGAGACTCCAGCGAGCAGTACTTC.

This rearrangement joins TRBV6-1 to TRBJ2-3, with 7 bases lining up with TRBD2. Germline CDR1 reads MNHNS; CDR2 reads SASEGT. This CDR3 contains 17 residues. With 1 base clipped from V and 2 bases from J, the junction kept 9 bases outside the gene matches. CDR3 sequence reads: CASSEVGIAGLTDTQYF. CDR3 nucleotides: TGTGCCAGCAGTGAAGTCGGGATAGCGGGCCTCACAGATACGCAGTATTTT.

This clonotype was picked up many times. The V call is TRBV27, the J call TRBJ2-7; 9 bases fit TRBD2. Germline lookup yields CDR1 MNHEY and CDR2 SMNVEV (reference sequence). CDR3 size: 15 residues. V trimming: 7 bases; J trimming: 1 base; junction bases outside the gene matches: 8. This CDR3 is CASTFSSGRSYEQYF. The DNA of the CDR3 is TGTGCCAGCACCTTCTCGAGCGGGAGGTCCTACGAGCAGTACTTC.

This clonotype appeared a few times. V is TRBV28 and J is TRBJ1-6, with no clear D. Germline V gene data show CDR1 as MDHEN and CDR2 as SYDVKM. Trimming shortened V by 3 bases and J by 5 bases, and 8 bases separated the two germline ends. This CDR3 is built from 14 residues. The CDR3 coding sequence is TGTGCCAGCAGTTTCCCGGCTCATAATTCACCCCTCCACTTT. As protein: CASSFPAHNSPLHF.

This clonotype showed up many times. The gene calls are TRBV7-8 and TRBJ1-5, with D perhaps matching TRBD1 (6 bases). Deletions cut 3 bases from V and 4 bases from J, with 10 bases between. From germline, CDR1 is SGHVS and CDR2 FQNEAQ. The CDR3 consists of 14 residues. CDR3 region: CASSLDSGNQPQHF. CDR3 sequence (DNA): TGTGCCAGCAGCTTGGACAGTGGGAATCAGCCCCAGCATTTT.

This clonotype was detected a few times. V is TRBV5-4 and J is TRBJ2-7, with 11 bases matching TRBD2. Germline assignment: CDR1 SGHNT and CDR2 YYREEE (reference sequence). This CDR3 spans 14 amino acids. Trimming at V came to 4 bases and at J to 5 bases, leaving 5 bases not matched to a gene. CDR3 sequence (DNA): TGTGCCAGCAGCCTACTAGCGGGGGCCCACGAGCAGTACTTC. This gives the protein CASSLLAGAHEQYF. The entire variable domain, with the rest obtained from reference TRBV5-4 and TRBJ2-7, is as follows: ETGVTQSPTHLIKTRGQQVTLRCSSQSGHNTVSWYQQALGQGPQFIFQYYREEENGRGNFPPRFSGLQFPNYSSELNVNALELDDSALYLCASSLLAGAHEQYFGPGTRLTVT.

J is TRBJ1-2 and V is TRBV5-6, with no clear D. The length of the CDR3 is 11 residues. V dropped 4 bases and J dropped 4 bases, with 5 bases sitting between them. Germline loops: CDR1 SGHDT, CDR2 YYEEEE. The CDR3 DNA follows: TGTGCCAGCAGCCGCACCTATGGCTACACCTTC. Translating gives CASSRTYGYTF.

There are many counts of this clonotype. This chain joins TRBV18 and TRBJ2-6; D might be TRBD1 (6 bases). Trimming cost V 1 base and J 0 bases, with 10 bases left between them. CDR3 length: 17 residues. From germline, CDR1 is KGHSH and CDR2 LQKENI. This CDR3 reads CASSPLPGASGANVLTF. In nucleotides, the CDR3 is TGTGCCAGCTCACCACTTCCAGGGGCCTCTGGGGCCAACGTCCTGACTTTC. Filled out from reference TRBV18 and TRBJ2-6, the complete variable domain reads NAGVMQNPRHLVRRRGQEARLRCSPMKGHSHVYWYRQLPEEGLKFMVYLQKENIIDESGMPKERFSAEFPKEGPSILRIQQVVRGDSAAYFCASSPLPGASGANVLTFGAGSRLTVL.

This clonotype came up many times. The rearrangement links TRBV7-2 to TRBJ2-4; TRBD2 aligns across 11 bases. The CDR3 sequence is 18 residues long. The germline gives CDR1 SGHTA, CDR2 FQGNSA. J lost 3 bases, V lost 5 bases, and 12 bases had no gene match. This chain's CDR3 is CASSPAPLAGGLKNIQYF. The CDR3 DNA reads TGTGCCAGCAGCCCAGCCCCCCTAGCGGGGGGCCTCAAAAACATTCAGTACTTC.

This CDR3 reads CASSIQGMNTEAFF. The DNA of the CDR3 is TGTGCCAGCAGCATACAGGGTATGAACACTGAAGCTTTCTTT. The rearrangement links TRBV7-2 to TRBJ1-1; TRBD1 might be the D (6 bases). The CDR3 runs to 14 residues. Trimming shortened V by 5 bases and J by 0 bases, and 10 bases separated the two germline ends. Germline V gene lookup returns CDR1 SGHTA and CDR2 FQGNSA.

This clonotype was recorded at least ten times. The chain uses TRBV27 and TRBJ2-1, with 10 bases fitting TRBD2. Germline CDR1 reads MNHEY; CDR2 reads SMNVEV (reference sequence). With V trimmed by 3 bases and J by 9 bases, 8 bases remained unmatched. The CDR3 totals 15 residues. CDR3 in DNA: TGTGCCAGCAGTTTGGTCAGCGGGAGGGCCAGTGAGCAGTTCTTC. Its protein is CASSLVSGRASEQFF.

In its sample, this clonotype was seen a few times. This chain joins TRBV28 and TRBJ2-2; TRBD1 matches 7 bases. V dropped 10 bases and J dropped 7; count of bases not matched to a gene: 9. CDR1 is MDHEN, CDR2 SYDVKM, per germline. This CDR3 comprises 13 residues. In DNA, the CDR3 is TGTGCCACCTCATACAGGGGCCACGGGGAGCTGTTTTTT. Its translation: CATSYRGHGELFF.

This clonotype was counted at least ten times. This chain joins TRBV18 and TRBJ1-2; D unresolved. The CDR3 has 13 residues. From germline, CDR1 is KGHSH and CDR2 LQKENI. The V end was cut by 0 bases, the J end by 3 bases, with 5 bases between. CDR3 sequence (DNA): TGTGCCAGCTCACCACCCCGGGACTATGGCTACACCTTC. Translating it yields CASSPPRDYGYTF.

This clonotype was counted a few times. The chain links TRBV20-1 to TRBJ2-7; 9 bases map to TRBD1. Germline lookup yields CDR1 DFQATT and CDR2 SNEGSKA (reference sequence). With 5 bases clipped from V and 2 bases from J, the junction kept 13 bases outside the gene matches. The CDR3 runs 16 residues. CDR3 region: CSAAGTGWFDTYEQYF. The CDR3 DNA reads as TGCAGTGCTGCCGGGACAGGGTGGTTTGACACCTACGAGCAGTACTTC.

This clonotype turned up a few times. The J gene is TRBJ2-6, the V gene TRBV25-1; D possibly corresponds to TRBD1 (5 bases). In germline, CDR1 is MGHDK, CDR2 SYGVNS. This CDR3 region has 18 residues. V lost 3 bases and J lost 0, with 15 bases in between. The CDR3 DNA follows: TGTGCCAGCAGTGAGACGAAAAACAGGTTCTCTGGGGCCAACGTCCTGACTTTC. This sequence encodes CASSETKNRFSGANVLTF.

This clonotype was detected a few times. The genes are TRBV18 and TRBJ1-1; D call uncertain. Germline CDR1 reads KGHSH; CDR2 reads LQKENI. This CDR3 is 13 amino acids long. Trimming took off 10 bases at V and 4 bases at J, with 16 bases between the two ends. The CDR3 protein is CATADTWGTEAFF. DNA of the CDR3: TGTGCCACCGCCGATACATGGGGCACTGAAGCTTTCTTT.

The sample holds many counts of this clonotype. The chain carries TRBV28 and TRBJ1-5, with TRBD1 matching over 10 bases. Germline trimming cut 8 bases from V and 7 bases from J; bases unmatched to any gene: 8. The V gene's germline CDR1 is MDHEN and CDR2 SYDVKM. CDR3 length: 14 residues. The CDR3 coding sequence is TGTGCCAGCGAATGGACAGGGGGTGGACAGCCCCAGCATTTT. Protein product: CASEWTGGGQPQHF.

This clonotype occurred a few times. V and J are TRBV7-9 and TRBJ1-5; D perhaps matches TRBD1 (6 bases). V was trimmed by 3 bases and J by 8 bases, leaving 11 bases between them. Germline CDR1 reads SEHNR; CDR2 reads FQNEAQ (reference sequence). This CDR3 has 13 amino acids. This CDR3 is CASSFGTTEPQHF. CDR3 bases: TGTGCCAGCAGCTTCGGGACAACGGAGCCCCAGCATTTT.

The gene calls are TRBV7-2 and TRBJ1-6; 9 bases fit TRBD1. Germline-derived CDR1 and CDR2 are SGHTA and FQGNSA. Trimming removed 1 base from V and 12 bases from J; junction bases left unmatched: 13. The CDR3 has 17 amino acids. The CDR3 coding sequence is TGTGCCAGCAGCTTAGTGGGGGACAGGGTGGTGGGGATACCCCTCCACTTT. Protein sequence: CASSLVGDRVVGIPLHF.

This clonotype was found many times. V and J are TRBV27 and TRBJ1-5; D remains unclear. The CDR3 contains 15 residues. From germline, CDR1 is MNHEY and CDR2 SMNVEV (reference sequence). V lost 2 bases and J 1 base, leaving 9 bases between the germline ends. CDR3 loop: CASSLEGYSNQPQHF. The DNA for the CDR3 is TGTGCCAGCAGTTTAGAGGGATACAGCAATCAGCCCCAGCATTTT.

In its sample, this clonotype was seen many times. The chain joins TRBV13 to TRBJ2-4, with no clear D. This CDR3 has 14 residues. Germline CDR1 and CDR2: PRHDT and FYEKMQ (reference sequence). V was trimmed by 4 bases and J by 0 bases, leaving 7 bases between them. As DNA, the CDR3 is TGTGCCAGCAGCTCACAACTAGCCAAAAACATTCAGTACTTC. This gives the protein CASSSQLAKNIQYF. Filled out from reference TRBV13 and TRBJ2-4, the complete variable domain reads AAGVIQSPRHLIKEKRETATLKCYPIPRHDTVYWYQQGPGQDPQFLISFYEKMQSDKGSIPDRFSAQQFSDYHSELNMSSLELGDSALYFCASSSQLAKNIQYFGAGTRLSVL.

This clonotype was counted ten times or more. The V gene is TRBV18, the J gene TRBJ1-4; D perhaps matches TRBD1 (6 bases). Germline V CDR1 and CDR2: KGHSH, LQKENI. Trimming took 4 bases from V and 8 from J, leaving 11 bases between them. The CDR3 is 13 residues long. For the CDR3, the DNA is TGTGCCAGCTCACGGGCAGGGGAAGAAAAACTGTTTTTT. Translated, it gives CASSRAGEEKLFF.

V is TRBV24-1 and J is TRBJ1-1; D not certain. The CDR3 runs 15 residues. The V and J ends lost 3 bases and 0 bases respectively, with 10 bases between them. CDR1 KGHDR and CDR2 SFDVKD come from the germline V gene. CDR3 amino acids: CATSDGRNMNTEAFF. As DNA, the CDR3 is TGTGCCACCAGTGATGGACGCAACATGAACACTGAAGCTTTCTTT.

This clonotype showed up many times. The V call is TRBV29-1, the J call TRBJ1-4, with TRBD1 as a possible D gene (6 bases). The CDR3 loop spans 14 amino acids. The germline V and J ends were trimmed by 4 bases and 8 bases, with 17 bases remaining between them. The germline CDR1 and CDR2 sequences are SQVTM and ANQGSEA. CDR3 region: CSVGGGGAEEKLFF. Here the CDR3 DNA reads TGCAGCGTTGGTGGCGGGGGCGCGGAAGAAAAACTGTTTTTT.